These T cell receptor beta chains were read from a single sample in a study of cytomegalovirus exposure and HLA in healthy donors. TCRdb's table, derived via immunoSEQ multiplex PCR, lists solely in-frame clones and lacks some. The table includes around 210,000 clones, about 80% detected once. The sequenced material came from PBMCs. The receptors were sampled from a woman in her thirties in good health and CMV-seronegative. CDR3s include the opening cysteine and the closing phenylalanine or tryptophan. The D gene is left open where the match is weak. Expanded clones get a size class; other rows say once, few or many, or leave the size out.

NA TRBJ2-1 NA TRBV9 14 CASSVRGVYNEQFF TGTGCCAGCAGCGTCAGGGGGGTCTACAATGAGCAGTTCTTC
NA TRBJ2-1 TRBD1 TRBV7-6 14 CASSFRGQGNEQFF TGTGCCAGCAGCTTTCGGGGACAGGGCAATGAGCAGTTCTTC
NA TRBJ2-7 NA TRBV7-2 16 CASSLVGLRSSYEQYF TGTGCCAGCAGCTTAGTGGGCTTACGAAGCTCCTACGAGCAGTACTTC
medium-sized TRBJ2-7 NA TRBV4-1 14 CASSHLTGSYEQYF TGCGCCAGCAGCCACCTGACAGGTTCCTACGAGCAGTACTTC
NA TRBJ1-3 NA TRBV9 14 CASSAHGGGNTIYF TGTGCCAGCAGCGCCCACGGGGGTGGAAACACCATATATTTT
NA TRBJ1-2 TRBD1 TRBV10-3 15 CAIRRTGYIDYGYTF TGTGCCATCAGAAGGACAGGGTATATAGACTATGGCTACACCTTC
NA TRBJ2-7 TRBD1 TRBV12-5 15 CASGKGQAPSYEQYF TGTGCTAGTGGGAAGGGACAGGCCCCCTCCTACGAGCAGTACTTC
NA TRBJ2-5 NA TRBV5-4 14 CASSFTGVQETQYF TGTGCCAGCAGCTTCACAGGAGTACAAGAGACCCAGTACTTC
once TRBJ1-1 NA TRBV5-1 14 CASSLDSMNTEAFF TGCGCCAGCAGCTTGGACAGCATGAACACTGAAGCTTTCTTT
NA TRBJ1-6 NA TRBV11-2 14 CASSLGGGGSPLHF TGTGCCAGCAGCCTGGGGGGTGGGGGTTCACCCCTCCACTTT
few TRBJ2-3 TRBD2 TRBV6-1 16 CASSEVSGGAGDTQYF TGTGCCAGCAGTGAAGTGAGCGGGGGGGCAGGTGATACGCAGTATTTT
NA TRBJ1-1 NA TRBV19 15 CASSRGRRLNTEAFF TGTGCCAGTAGTCGGGGAAGGCGTTTGAACACTGAAGCTTTCTTT
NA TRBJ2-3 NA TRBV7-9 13 CASSVDSTDTQYF TGTGCCAGCAGCGTGGACAGTACAGATACGCAGTATTTT
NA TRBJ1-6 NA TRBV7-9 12 CASSYSNSPLHF TGTGCCAGCAGTTACTCTAATTCACCCCTCCACTTT
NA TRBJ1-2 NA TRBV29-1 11 CSVDRGYGYTF TGCAGCGTTGATAGGGGCTATGGCTACACCTTC
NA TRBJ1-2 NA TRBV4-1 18 CASSQDGSGTRRGYGYTF TGCGCCAGCAGCCAAGATGGATCAGGGACTAGGAGGGGCTATGGCTACACCTTC
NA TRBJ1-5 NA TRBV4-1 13 CASSRYAEQPQHF TGCGCCAGCAGCCGATATGCGGAACAGCCCCAGCATTTT
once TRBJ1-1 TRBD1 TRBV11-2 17 CASSAPGQGLRNTEAFF TGTGCCAGCAGCGCTCCGGGACAGGGGCTTCGGAACACTGAAGCTTTCTTT
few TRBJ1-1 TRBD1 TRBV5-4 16 CASSLESYRGYTEAFF TGTGCCAGCAGCTTGGAATCCTACAGGGGTTACACTGAAGCTTTCTTT
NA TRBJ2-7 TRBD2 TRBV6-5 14 CASSLAGGTYEQYF TGTGCCAGCAGTCTAGCGGGAGGGACCTACGAGCAGTACTTC
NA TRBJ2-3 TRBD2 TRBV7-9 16 CASSSHGLGLTDTQYF TGTGCCAGCAGCTCACACGGACTAGGTCTTACAGATACGCAGTATTTT
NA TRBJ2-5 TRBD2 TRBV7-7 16 CASSATSGGIQETQYF TGTGCTAGCAGCGCGACTAGCGGGGGCATCCAAGAGACCCAGTACTTC
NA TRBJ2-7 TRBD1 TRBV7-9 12 CSSSRDSYEQYF TGTTCCAGCAGTCGGGACAGCTACGAGCAGTACTTC
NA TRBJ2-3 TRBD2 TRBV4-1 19 CASSQPNKRLAGFGDTQYF TGCGCCAGCAGCCAACCCAATAAAAGACTAGCGGGATTTGGAGATACGCAGTATTTT
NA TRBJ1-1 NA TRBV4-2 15 CASSQARTQNTEAFF TGTGCCAGCAGCCAAGCTCGGACACAGAACACTGAAGCTTTCTTT
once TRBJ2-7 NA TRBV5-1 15 CASSLAGTTFYEQYF TGCGCCAGCAGCTTGGCGGGGACAACATTCTACGAGCAGTACTTC
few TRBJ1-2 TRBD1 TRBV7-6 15 CASSPTGGDNYGYTF TGTGCCAGCAGCCCTACAGGGGGCGACAACTATGGCTACACCTTC